This T cell receptor (beta chain) was found in a study of blood T cell repertoires in COVID-19. The wider study: Sites in the United States, Italy and Spain provided acute and convalescent COVID-19 samples. PBMCs, B-cell-depleted T cells, or T cells provided the cDNA or gDNA that made up the material.

Sequencing used immunoSEQ multiplex PCR; TCRdb keeps in-frame clones, though not all of them. This repertoire shows roughly 250,000 clones, approximately 85% found once; its top ten account for around 1%. The germline V and J ends were trimmed by 2 bases and 9 bases, with 8 bases remaining between them. The CDR3 has 13 amino acids. Germline CDR1 reads SGHVS; CDR2 reads FQNEAQ. This receptor was taken from a human donor with COVID-19, enrolled during active disease. The donor label of this sample is uncertain. The J gene is TRBJ1-6, the V gene TRBV7-8; a possible D gene is TRBD1 (5 bases). The sequenced sample consisted of peripheral blood. CDR3: CASSLHRLSPLHF. The CDR3 DNA sequence: TGTGCCAGCAGCTTACACAGGCTTTCACCCCTCCACTTT. The complete variable domain, with remaining parts taken from reference TRBV7-8 and TRBJ1-6, reads GAGVSQSPRYKVAKRGQDVALRCDPISGHVSLFWYQQALGQGPEFLTYFQNEAQLDKSGLPSDRFFAERPEGSVSTLKIQRTQQEDSAVYLCASSLHRLSPLHFGNGTRLTVT.